The sample holds many counts of the clone carrying this TCR beta chain. Trimming left V 1 base short and J 1 base short, with 7 bases between. CDR1 and CDR2 from the germline V gene are SGHVS and FQNEAQ. CDR3 length equals 14 residues. This sample is part of a study of early T cells in non-severe SARS-CoV-2 infection. A single record per CDR3 protein comes from TCRdb applying MiXCR to the 5' RACE reads. The sample has around 53,000 distinct CDR3 sequences, roughly 12% seen once. Sequencing was done on a sample of whole blood. The V gene is TRBV7-8, the J gene TRBJ1-1; D possibly corresponds to TRBD1 (6 bases). This clonotype was sampled from an adult who was a healthcare worker with PCR-confirmed SARS-CoV-2 infection or an uninfected control (not recorded which). CDR3 in amino acids: CASSLVQGNTEAFF. In DNA form, the CDR3 reads TGTGCCAGCAGCTTAGTACAGGGGAACACTGAAGCTTTCTTT.